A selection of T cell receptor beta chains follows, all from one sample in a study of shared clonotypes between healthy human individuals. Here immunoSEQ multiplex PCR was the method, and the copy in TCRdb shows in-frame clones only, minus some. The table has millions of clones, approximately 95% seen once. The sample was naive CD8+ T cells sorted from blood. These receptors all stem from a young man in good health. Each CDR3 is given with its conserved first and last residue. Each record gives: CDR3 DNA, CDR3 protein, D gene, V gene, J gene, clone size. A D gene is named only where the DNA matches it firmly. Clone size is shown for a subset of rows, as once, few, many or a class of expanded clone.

DNA: TGCGCCAGCAGCCAAGACAGGGTTTCTACAAATGAGCAGTTCTTC; CDR3: CASSQDRVSTNEQFF; D: NA; V: TRBV4-3; J: TRBJ2-1; size: NA
DNA: TGTGCCAGCAGCCCCCAGGGGGGGGATCAGTACTTC; CDR3: CASSPQGGDQYF; D: NA; V: TRBV7-6; J: TRBJ2-4; size: NA
DNA: TGTGCCAGCAGCTCCTTCGGTGGGAACACCGGGGAGCTGTTTTTT; CDR3: CASSSFGGNTGELFF; D: NA; V: TRBV11-3; J: TRBJ2-2; size: NA
DNA: TGTGCCACCCGAGAGGAAGCGGGAGGGACCCATACGCAGTATTTT; CDR3: CATREEAGGTHTQYF; D: TRBD2; V: TRBV27; J: TRBJ2-3; size: NA
DNA: TGTGCCAGCAGCTTACCTTTGACGGGCGCCTACGAGCAGTACTTC; CDR3: CASSLPLTGAYEQYF; D: NA; V: TRBV7-9; J: TRBJ2-7; size: NA
DNA: TGTGCCAGCAGTGTCCAAACCCCCTGGGGGAGGAGCTATGGCTACACCTTC; CDR3: CASSVQTPWGRSYGYTF; D: NA; V: TRBV28; J: TRBJ1-2; size: NA
DNA: TGTGCCAGCTCACCACCGGGGACAGCCCCCTACGAGCAGTACTTC; CDR3: CASSPPGTAPYEQYF; D: TRBD1; V: TRBV18; J: TRBJ2-7; size: once
DNA: TGTGCCTGGAGGGGGCCCTGGGGGGACGGTGGCGGCCTTGAAAAACTGTTTTTT; CDR3: CAWRGPWGDGGGLEKLFF; D: NA; V: TRBV30; J: TRBJ1-4; size: NA
DNA: TGTGCCAGCAGTCCACTCCAGCCCTCCGGGACAATGCTAAAACTGTTTTTT; CDR3: CASSPLQPSGTMLKLFF; D: NA; V: TRBV27; J: TRBJ1-4; size: NA
DNA: TGTGCCAGCACCACGGGGGGGGATGGCTACGAGCAGTACTTC; CDR3: CASTTGGDGYEQYF; D: TRBD2; V: TRBV6-5; J: TRBJ2-7; size: NA
DNA: TGCGCCAGCAGCCCGGACGGCACAGATACGCAGTATTTT; CDR3: CASSPDGTDTQYF; D: NA; V: TRBV5-1; J: TRBJ2-3; size: NA
DNA: TGTGCCAGCAGCTCGGAGGAGGGACTAGCGTACCTCGAGCAGTACTTC; CDR3: CASSSEEGLAYLEQYF; D: TRBD2; V: TRBV7-9; J: TRBJ2-7; size: once
DNA: TGTGCCAGCAGCCCCGCCCCGGGACAGGGGAGGGTCATGAACACTGAAGCTTTCTTT; CDR3: CASSPAPGQGRVMNTEAFF; D: TRBD1; V: TRBV7-9; J: TRBJ1-1; size: NA
DNA: TGTGCCAGCAGCTTAGCGTCGCAGGGGGCAACATACGAGCAGTACTTC; CDR3: CASSLASQGATYEQYF; D: TRBD1; V: TRBV7-9; J: TRBJ2-7; size: once
DNA: TGTGCCAGCAGCCAGAGGTTCAGGGGAACTGAAGCTTTCTTT; CDR3: CASSQRFRGTEAFF; D: NA; V: TRBV7-8; J: TRBJ1-1; size: NA
DNA: TGCGCCAGCAGCCAAGTCGACAGGGAAGAGACCCAGTACTTC; CDR3: CASSQVDREETQYF; D: TRBD1; V: TRBV4-1; J: TRBJ2-5; size: NA
DNA: TGTGCCAGCAGCTCCGGTCCGATCACCAGCTCCTACGAGCAGTACTTC; CDR3: CASSSGPITSSYEQYF; D: NA; V: TRBV7-8; J: TRBJ2-7; size: NA
DNA: TGTGCCAGCAGCGGCCGGCGGGAGAGAGACTACAATGAGCAGTTCTTC; CDR3: CASSGRRERDYNEQFF; D: TRBD2; V: TRBV13; J: TRBJ2-1; size: NA
DNA: TGTGCCAGCAGCTTACTACAGGGGGCTTCCTACGAGCAGTACTTC; CDR3: CASSLLQGASYEQYF; D: TRBD1; V: TRBV7-8; J: TRBJ2-7; size: NA
DNA: TGTGCCAGCATTGAAGACAGGGCGAGCTACGAGCAGTACTTC; CDR3: CASIEDRASYEQYF; D: TRBD1; V: TRBV6-5; J: TRBJ2-7; size: NA
DNA: TGTGCCAGCAGTGAAGCTTACGCGACAGGGGCCTACGAGCAGTACTTC; CDR3: CASSEAYATGAYEQYF; D: TRBD1; V: TRBV2; J: TRBJ2-7; size: NA
DNA: TGTGCCACCCAAAGGGGGCGAACTAATGAAAAACTGTTTTTT; CDR3: CATQRGRTNEKLFF; D: TRBD1; V: TRBV15; J: TRBJ1-4; size: NA
DNA: TGTGCCAGCAGCTCGGGGAATTCACCCCTCCACTTT; CDR3: CASSSGNSPLHF; D: NA; V: TRBV5-6; J: TRBJ1-6; size: NA
DNA: TGTGCCAGCACCCGAGGTTGGCTAGCTTCCGAGACCCAGTACTTC; CDR3: CASTRGWLASETQYF; D: NA; V: TRBV11-2; J: TRBJ2-5; size: NA
DNA: TGTGCCAGCAGCTTAGCGGGACTAGCGGGGGGTTTCTACGAGCAGTACTTC; CDR3: CASSLAGLAGGFYEQYF; D: TRBD2; V: TRBV7-6; J: TRBJ2-7; size: NA
DNA: TGTGCCAGCAGTGAAGCGGGATGGCCCGCCCAGGGCGAGCAGTACTTC; CDR3: CASSEAGWPAQGEQYF; D: NA; V: TRBV6-1; J: TRBJ2-7; size: NA
DNA: TGTGCCAGCAGTTATCAACGGCTACAGGGTTACGGGGAGCTGTTTTTT; CDR3: CASSYQRLQGYGELFF; D: NA; V: TRBV27; J: TRBJ2-2; size: once
DNA: TGTGCCAGCAGCTTGACAGGTACCTACGAGCAGTACTTC; CDR3: CASSLTGTYEQYF; D: NA; V: TRBV5-6; J: TRBJ2-7; size: NA
DNA: TGTGCCAGCAGCGTAGGAGGCGGATCTGGAAACACCATATATTTT; CDR3: CASSVGGGSGNTIYF; D: NA; V: TRBV9; J: TRBJ1-3; size: NA
DNA: TGTGCCAGCAGCTACCAACCTTTAGCGGGAGTTAGGGCAGATACGCAGTATTTT; CDR3: CASSYQPLAGVRADTQYF; D: TRBD2; V: TRBV7-2; J: TRBJ2-3; size: NA
DNA: TGTGCCAGCAGCTCAAGCTCCTACAATGAGCAGTTCTTC; CDR3: CASSSSSYNEQFF; D: NA; V: TRBV27; J: TRBJ2-1; size: NA
DNA: TGTGCCAGCAGCTTGGGGACTAGCGGGGGTAACTACGAGCAGTACTTC; CDR3: CASSLGTSGGNYEQYF; D: TRBD2; V: TRBV5-4; J: TRBJ2-7; size: NA
DNA: TGCGCCAGCAGCCAAGATGCGGGGCTGGACACTGAAGCTTTCTTT; CDR3: CASSQDAGLDTEAFF; D: NA; V: TRBV4-3; J: TRBJ1-1; size: NA
DNA: TGTGCCAGCAGCGTAGCCGGGACTAGCGGGGCCACAGATACGCAGTATTTT; CDR3: CASSVAGTSGATDTQYF; D: TRBD2; V: TRBV9; J: TRBJ2-3; size: NA
DNA: TGTGCCAGCAGCCCTTGGACAGGGTCAGATCAGCCCCAGCATTTT; CDR3: CASSPWTGSDQPQHF; D: TRBD1; V: TRBV7-2; J: TRBJ1-5; size: NA
DNA: TGCGCCAGCAGCCAAGTAAATAGCGGTGCCAAAAACATTCAGTACTTC; CDR3: CASSQVNSGAKNIQYF; D: NA; V: TRBV4-1; J: TRBJ2-4; size: NA
DNA: TGTGCCAGCAGTTTACGGGGGCCACTAGGCGATTACAATGAGCAGTTCTTC; CDR3: CASSLRGPLGDYNEQFF; D: NA; V: TRBV28; J: TRBJ2-1; size: NA
DNA: TGTGCCAGCAGCTTAGCACTTATTGGACAGAATGGCAACCACTATGGCTACACCTTC; CDR3: CASSLALIGQNGNHYGYTF; D: NA; V: TRBV7-8; J: TRBJ1-2; size: NA
DNA: TGTGCCAGTACTCAAGCCGCGGGCCCAGGGGAGACCCAGTACTTC; CDR3: CASTQAAGPGETQYF; D: NA; V: TRBV19; J: TRBJ2-5; size: NA
DNA: TGTGCCAGCACCTCCCCTAAAGAGAACTCCTACGAGCAGTACTTC; CDR3: CASTSPKENSYEQYF; D: NA; V: TRBV28; J: TRBJ2-7; size: NA
DNA: TGTGCCTGGGGGGTTAGGTCCCCCTGGGAGCTGTTTTTT; CDR3: CAWGVRSPWELFF; D: NA; V: TRBV30; J: TRBJ2-2; size: NA